Presented here are 27 T cell receptor beta chains from one specimen sequenced in a study of T cells in Graves' hyperthyroidism and ophthalmopathy. Amplification targeted TCR beta CDR3 regions from RNA transcripts. In the first-round RT-PCR of the TCR CDR3, the HTBI primer set was used. Each CDR3 protein gets one entry after TCRdb re-called the multiplex PCR reads with MiXCR. The sample lists approximately 640,000 distinct CDR3 sequences; approximately 15% were seen once. The sequencing input was blood. Receptors were obtained from a man aged 50-60 years with Graves' hyperthyroidism.

This clonotype has a count of ten or more. V and J are TRBV2 and TRBJ2-3; 8 bases fit TRBD2. The CDR3 has 15 residues. With V trimmed by 4 bases and J by 4 bases, 7 bases remained unmatched. The germline gives CDR1 SNHLY, CDR2 FYNNEI. CDR3 nucleotide sequence: TGTGCCAGCAGTGGGCTGGCGGGAGGTTCAGATACGCAGTATTTT. It translates to CASSGLAGGSDTQYF.

This clonotype has ten or more counts. CDR3 nucleotides: TGTGCCAGCAGTGTGAGAGTAGAGGGCGGAGATACGCAGTATTTT. Protein sequence: CASSVRVEGGDTQYF. The rearrangement joins TRBV2 to TRBJ2-3; TRBD2 is a possible D gene (5 bases). Trimming shortened V by 4 bases and J by 5 bases, and 16 bases separated the two germline ends. This CDR3 spans 15 amino acids. CDR1 and CDR2 from the germline V gene are SNHLY and FYNNEI.

This clonotype was observed a few times. The chain couples TRBV19 to TRBJ2-1; 9 bases agree with TRBD2. Germline values: CDR1 LNHDA, CDR2 SQIVND (reference sequence). J lost 4 bases, V lost 8 bases, and 9 bases had no gene match. The length of the CDR3 is 15 residues. The CDR3 DNA sequence: TGTGCCAGTGCGACTAGCGGCTACCTATACAATGAGCAGTTCTTC. This gives the protein CASATSGYLYNEQFF.

This clonotype was seen at least ten times. V gene TRBV6-6 combines with J gene TRBJ1-4; 9 nucleotides line up with TRBD1. V lost 2 bases and J lost 2; bases outside the gene matches: 9. Germline V gene lookup returns CDR1 MNHNY and CDR2 SVGAGI (reference sequence). CDR3 length equals 18 residues. CDR3 sequence reads: CASSYVHRGLGTNEKLFF. CDR3 in DNA: TGTGCCAGCAGTTACGTCCACAGGGGGCTGGGGACTAATGAAAAACTGTTTTTT.

The rearrangement links TRBV19 to TRBJ2-2; TRBD2 might be the D (5 bases). Trimming left V 4 bases short and J 1 base short, with 10 bases between. The CDR3 totals 15 residues. Germline V lookup: CDR1 LNHDA, CDR2 SQIVND (reference sequence). Here the CDR3 reads CASSRVAGNTGELFF. The CDR3 DNA reads TGTGCCAGTAGTAGGGTGGCGGGGAACACCGGGGAGCTGTTTTTT.

This clonotype was counted many times. CDR3 bases: TGTGCCAGCAGTTTACTGGGACTAGCGGGAGGTACGGGCAAAAACATTCAGTACTTC. Translation: CASSLLGLAGGTGKNIQYF. The chain carries TRBV28 and TRBJ2-4, with TRBD2 identical over 15 bases. J lost 3 bases, V lost 2 bases, and 8 bases had no gene match. CDR1 and CDR2 (germline): MDHEN, SYDVKM. The CDR3 consists of 19 residues.

This clonotype was detected many times. The chain links TRBV7-8 to TRBJ2-1; D might be TRBD1 (6 bases). The CDR3 loop spans 14 amino acids. V was shortened by 5 bases and J by 6 bases, with 14 bases between the two germline ends. CDR1 and CDR2 from the germline V gene are SGHVS and FQNEAQ. CDR3 coding DNA: TGTGCCAGCAGCAGAACCGGGACATCCAATGAGCAGTTCTTC. Its translation is CASSRTGTSNEQFF.

This clonotype was seen ten or more times. The chain has TRBV19 and TRBJ1-5, with 7 positions matching TRBD1. CDR1 is LNHDA, CDR2 SQIVND, per germline (reference sequence). The CDR3 is made up of 15 amino acids. V gave up 11 bases and J gave up 6 bases; unmatched junction bases: 16. In DNA form, the CDR3 reads TGTGCCGTAGGGGGACTCGACAGGGAGGCTCAGCCCCAGCATTTT. This encodes CAVGGLDREAQPQHF. The full variable domain, in which reference TRBV19 and TRBJ1-5 provide the parts outside the CDR3, is DGGITQSPKYLFRKEGQNVTLSCEQNLNHDAMYWYRQDPGQGLRLIYYSQIVNDFQKGDIAEGYSVSREKKESFPLTVTSAQKNPTAFYLCAVGGLDREAQPQHFGDGTRLSIL.

This clonotype has at least ten counts. The gene calls are TRBV27 and TRBJ1-5; D is unresolved. Per the germline V gene, CDR1 is MNHEY and CDR2 is SMNVEV (reference sequence). This CDR3 region has 14 residues. V was cut by 1 base and J by 5 bases, with 9 bases left in between. The CDR3 nucleotides are TGTGCCAGCAGTTTATTGGCCGGAGATCAGCCCCAGCATTTT. This codes for CASSLLAGDQPQHF.

The rearrangement links TRBV19 to TRBJ2-7, with 9 nucleotides matching TRBD1. The CDR3 contains 16 residues. Germline CDR1 LNHDA, CDR2 SQIVND (reference sequence). With 8 bases clipped from V and 0 bases from J, the junction kept 11 bases outside the gene matches. The DNA for the CDR3 is TGTGCCAGTGGCCTGGGTACGGGACAGGGCTCCTACGAGCAGTACTTC. Encoded protein: CASGLGTGQGSYEQYF.

This clonotype was seen more than once but under ten times. This chain joins TRBV9 and TRBJ1-2; no definite D call. There are 15 residues in the CDR3. Germline V gene lookup returns CDR1 SGDLS and CDR2 YYNGEE. V shed 0 bases and J shed 2 bases, with 11 bases lying between them. As DNA, the CDR3 is TGTGCCAGCAGCGTAGGACCGGCGGTCAACTATGGCTACACCTTC. Translation gives CASSVGPAVNYGYTF.

Concerning this clonotype itself: A single base separates this from a much larger clone, so it may be a read error. V and J are TRBV28 and TRBJ1-4, with D unresolved. The V gene's germline CDR1 is MDHEN and CDR2 SYDVKM. Trimming took 5 bases from V and 1 from J, leaving 8 bases between them. CDR3 length: 14 amino acids. The CDR3, as DNA: TGTGCCAGCAGTACGATTGTAACTAATGAAAAACTGTTTTTT. Translated, it gives CASSTIVTNEKLFF.

The rearrangement joins TRBV5-6 to TRBJ2-3; D gene unclear. This CDR3 comprises 15 residues. Germline CDR1 reads SGHDT; CDR2 reads YYEEEE. With 0 bases removed from V and 2 bases from J, the gap between germline ends came to 10 bases. The CDR3 region is CASSLVRDATDTQYF. In nucleotides, the CDR3 is TGTGCCAGCAGCTTGGTAAGGGATGCCACAGATACGCAGTATTTT.

A few counts support this clonotype. This chain links TRBV6-2 or TRBV6-3 with TRBJ2-7; D remains ambiguous. V lost 4 bases and J lost 1, with 11 bases in between. The V gene's germline CDR1 is MNHEY and CDR2 SVGEGT. The CDR3 contains 14 residues. Written as DNA, the CDR3 is TGTGCCAGCAGTTCCCCCCCGGAATCCTACGAGCAGTACTTC. It translates to CASSSPPESYEQYF.

The J gene is TRBJ2-7, the V gene TRBV27, with 10 bases identical to TRBD1. Trimming cost V 5 bases and J 3 bases; bases outside gene matches: 13. CDR1 MNHEY and CDR2 SMNVEV come from the germline V gene (reference sequence). The CDR3 length is 17 residues. The CDR3 coding sequence is TGTGCCAGCAGTCCCTGGACAGGGGGGAGTCTCTACTACGAGCAGTACTTC. This translates into CASSPWTGGSLYYEQYF.

As regards this clonotype: Here the CDR3 omits its conserved ending phenylalanine or tryptophan, so a read error is the likely source. This rearrangement joins TRBV7-8 to TRBJ1-1, with unresolved D. Germline-derived CDR1 and CDR2 are SGHVS and FQNEAQ. There are 13 residues in the CDR3. V dropped 2 bases and J dropped 1 base, with 5 bases sitting between them. The CDR3 sequence is CASSLTANTEAFL. The CDR3 nucleotides are TGTGCCAGCAGCTTAACGGCGAACACTGAAGCTTTCTTA.

The gene calls are TRBV7-8 and TRBJ2-1, with D perhaps given as TRBD1 or TRBD2 (5 bases each). There are 15 residues in the CDR3. V lost 1 base and J lost 7, with 14 bases in between. Germline V CDR1 and CDR2: SGHVS, FQNEAQ. The CDR3 nucleotides are TGTGCCAGCAGCTTAGAGGGGAGTGGATTGAATGAGCAGTTCTTC. Its translation: CASSLEGSGLNEQFF. Variable domain in full (rest from reference TRBV7-8 and TRBJ2-1): GAGVSQSPRYKVAKRGQDVALRCDPISGHVSLFWYQQALGQGPEFLTYFQNEAQLDKSGLPSDRFFAERPEGSVSTLKIQRTQQEDSAVYLCASSLEGSGLNEQFFGPGTRLTVL.

This clonotype has just a few counts. This chain joins TRBV4-2 and TRBJ2-7, with D possibly being TRBD1 (6 bases). The CDR3 is made up of 16 amino acids. Germline values: CDR1 LGHNA, CDR2 YNFKEQ. V was pared by 0 bases and J by 4 bases, with 16 bases between. The CDR3 DNA reads as TGTGCCAGCAGCCAAGAGAGGGCTGGGGGCGCTTACGAGCAGTACTTC. Translation: CASSQERAGGAYEQYF.

The table lists this clonotype with many counts. The chain carries TRBV12-3 or TRBV12-4 and TRBJ2-3, with D possibly TRBD1 on 5 matching bases. V dropped 5 bases and J dropped 4 bases, with 13 bases sitting between them. The length of the CDR3 is 14 residues. The CDR3 bases are TGTGCCAGCAGTCTTCAGGGTTGGGCAGATACGCAGTATTTT. Its protein is CASSLQGWADTQYF.

V usage is TRBV6-1 and J usage is TRBJ2-1, with 9 bases lining up with TRBD2. V was clipped by 7 bases and J by 8 bases; unmatched bases: 9. Germline values: CDR1 MNHNS, CDR2 SASEGT. This CDR3 spans 14 amino acids. The CDR3 DNA is TGTGCCAGCACCGTTAGCGGGAGTCAGGATGAGCAGTTCTTC. The encoded protein is CASTVSGSQDEQFF.

The chain combines TRBV19 with TRBJ1-1, with a weak D call TRBD1 (5 bases). V lost 3 bases, J lost 1 base, and 12 bases lay in between. The CDR3 loop spans 15 amino acids. CDR1 and CDR2 (germline): LNHDA, SQIVND (reference sequence). The CDR3 sequence: CASSMGGTGNTEAFF. CDR3 bases: TGTGCCAGTAGTATGGGCGGAACAGGGAACACTGAAGCTTTCTTT.

This clonotype occurred many times. The V call is TRBV3-1, the J call TRBJ2-5; 9 positions match TRBD1. Per the germline V gene, CDR1 is LGHDT and CDR2 is YNNKEL (reference sequence). The CDR3 totals 15 residues. Trimming removed 2 bases from V and 1 base from J; junction bases left unmatched: 2. The CDR3 protein is CASSQWDRVQETQYF. For the CDR3, the DNA is TGTGCCAGCAGCCAATGGGACAGGGTCCAAGAGACCCAGTACTTC.

V usage is TRBV5-1 and J usage is TRBJ1-1; D is perhaps TRBD1 (5 bases). Germline V gene data show CDR1 as SGHRS and CDR2 as YFSETQ. CDR3 size: 16 residues. Trimming removed 0 bases from V and 1 base from J, with 13 bases in between. The DNA of the CDR3 is TGCGCCAGCAGCTTGGCCATTGGGGCTTCGAACACTGAAGCTTTCTTT. This encodes CASSLAIGASNTEAFF.

The chain links TRBV9 to TRBJ2-1, with D possibly called TRBD1 or TRBD2 (7 bases each). The V and J ends lost 0 bases and 8 bases respectively, with 12 bases between them. Germline CDR1 SGDLS, CDR2 YYNGEE. CDR3 length: 14 amino acids. The CDR3 region is CASSVEQGRDEQFF. CDR3 bases: TGTGCCAGCAGCGTAGAACAGGGGAGGGATGAGCAGTTCTTC.

This clonotype has ten or more counts. CDR3 sequence (DNA): TGTGCCAGCAGCTTAGGTATCGGGAGCGGAACCGGGGAGCTGTTTTTT. This sequence encodes CASSLGIGSGTGELFF. The genes are TRBV7-6 and TRBJ2-2; D is possibly TRBD2 (6 bases). Germline CDR1 and CDR2: SGHVS and FNYEAQ. Trimming left V 1 base short and J 5 bases short, with 14 bases between. The CDR3 loop spans 16 amino acids.

This clonotype showed up many times. The gene calls are TRBV10-3 and TRBJ1-2; D is possibly TRBD1 (6 bases). The CDR3 spans 15 residues. Germline V gene lookup returns CDR1 ENHRY and CDR2 SYGVKD. V was pared by 3 bases and J by 8 bases, with 19 bases between. In nucleotides, the CDR3 is TGTGCCATCAGTGAAGCAAAAACAGGGCGGCGCGGCTACACCTTC. Protein sequence: CAISEAKTGRRGYTF.

This clonotype was seen many times. This CDR3 reads CASSFSGAHQPQHF. The CDR3 nucleotides read TGTGCCAGCAGTTTTTCGGGGGCTCATCAGCCCCAGCATTTT. J is TRBJ1-5 and V is TRBV12-3 or TRBV12-4; perhaps TRBD1 as D (6 bases). The CDR3 has 14 amino acids. Trimming stripped 3 bases from V and 5 bases from J, with 11 bases between.